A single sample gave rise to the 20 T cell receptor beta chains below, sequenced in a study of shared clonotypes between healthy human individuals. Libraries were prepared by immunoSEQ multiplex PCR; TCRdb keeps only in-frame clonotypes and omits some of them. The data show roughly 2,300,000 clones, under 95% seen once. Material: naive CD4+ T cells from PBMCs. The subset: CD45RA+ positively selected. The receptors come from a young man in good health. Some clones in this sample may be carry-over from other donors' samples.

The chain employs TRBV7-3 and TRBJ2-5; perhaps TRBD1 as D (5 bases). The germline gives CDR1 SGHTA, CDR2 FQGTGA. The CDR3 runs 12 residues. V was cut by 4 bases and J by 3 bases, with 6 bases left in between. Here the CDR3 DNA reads TGTGCCAGCAGCTCCAGGGAAGAGACCCAGTACTTC. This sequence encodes CASSSREETQYF.

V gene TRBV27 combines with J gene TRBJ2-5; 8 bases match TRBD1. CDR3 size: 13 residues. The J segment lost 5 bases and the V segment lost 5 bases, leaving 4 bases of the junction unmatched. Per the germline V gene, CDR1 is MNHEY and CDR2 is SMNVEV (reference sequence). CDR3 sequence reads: CASSATGGETQYF. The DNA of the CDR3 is TGTGCCAGCAGTGCTACAGGGGGTGAGACCCAGTACTTC.

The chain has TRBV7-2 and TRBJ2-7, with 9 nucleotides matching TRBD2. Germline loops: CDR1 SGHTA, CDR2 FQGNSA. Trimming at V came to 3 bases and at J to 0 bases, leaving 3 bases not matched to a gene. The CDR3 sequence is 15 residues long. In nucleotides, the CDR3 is TGTGCCAGCAGCTTCTTTAGCGGGAGCTCCTACGAGCAGTACTTC. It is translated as CASSFFSGSSYEQYF.

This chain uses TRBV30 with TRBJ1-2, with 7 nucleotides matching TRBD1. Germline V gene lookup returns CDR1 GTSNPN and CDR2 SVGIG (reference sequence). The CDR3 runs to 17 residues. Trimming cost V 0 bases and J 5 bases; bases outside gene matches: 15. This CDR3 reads CAWSVLPVDRVGYGYTF. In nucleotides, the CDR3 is TGTGCCTGGAGTGTATTACCTGTCGACAGGGTTGGGTATGGCTACACCTTC.

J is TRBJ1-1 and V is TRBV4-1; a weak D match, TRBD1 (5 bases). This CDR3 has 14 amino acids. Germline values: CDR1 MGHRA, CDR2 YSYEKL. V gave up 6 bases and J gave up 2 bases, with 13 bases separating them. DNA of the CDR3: TGCGCCAGCAGTGCCAGGGTCCTCAACACTGAAGCTTTCTTT. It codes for CASSARVLNTEAFF.

CDR3 residues: CASSRGGYGYTF. The CDR3 DNA follows: TGTGCCAGCAGCCGGGGGGGATATGGCTACACCTTC. V gene TRBV13 combines with J gene TRBJ1-2; weak D call: TRBD1 (5 bases). The germline V gene has CDR1 PRHDT and CDR2 FYEKMQ (reference sequence). There are 12 residues in the CDR3. Trimming pared 5 bases from V and 5 bases from J, leaving 9 bases between.

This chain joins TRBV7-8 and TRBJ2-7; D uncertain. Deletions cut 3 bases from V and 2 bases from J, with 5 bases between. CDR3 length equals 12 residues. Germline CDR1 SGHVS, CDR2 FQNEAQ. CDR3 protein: CASSFLAYEQYF. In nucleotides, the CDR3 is TGTGCCAGCAGCTTTTTAGCCTACGAGCAGTACTTC.

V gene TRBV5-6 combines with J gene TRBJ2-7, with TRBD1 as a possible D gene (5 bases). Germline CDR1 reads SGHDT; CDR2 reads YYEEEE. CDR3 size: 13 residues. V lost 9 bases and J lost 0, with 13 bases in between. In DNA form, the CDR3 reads TGTGCCACTATGAAACAGGACTCCTACGAGCAGTACTTC. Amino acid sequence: CATMKQDSYEQYF.

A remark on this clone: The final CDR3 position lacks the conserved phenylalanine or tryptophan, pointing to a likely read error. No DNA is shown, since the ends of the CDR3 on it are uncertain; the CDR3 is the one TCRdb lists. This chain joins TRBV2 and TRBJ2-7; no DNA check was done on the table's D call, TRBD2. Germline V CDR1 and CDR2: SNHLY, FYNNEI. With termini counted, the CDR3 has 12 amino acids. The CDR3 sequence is CASTAGWGRCIL.

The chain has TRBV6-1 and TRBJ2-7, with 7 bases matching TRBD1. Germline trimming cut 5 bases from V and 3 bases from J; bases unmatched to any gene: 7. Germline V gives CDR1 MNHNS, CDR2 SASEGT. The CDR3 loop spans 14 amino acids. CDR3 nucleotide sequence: TGTGCCAGCAGTCCGGGACAGACTTACTACGAGCAGTACTTC. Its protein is CASSPGQTYYEQYF.

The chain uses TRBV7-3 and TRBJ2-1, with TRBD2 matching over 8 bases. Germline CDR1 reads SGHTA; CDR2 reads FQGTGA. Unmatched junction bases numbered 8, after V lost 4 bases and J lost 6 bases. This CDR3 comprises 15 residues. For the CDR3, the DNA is TGTGCCAGCAGCTCCGTAGCGGGATCTATCAATGAGCAGTTCTTC. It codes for CASSSVAGSINEQFF.

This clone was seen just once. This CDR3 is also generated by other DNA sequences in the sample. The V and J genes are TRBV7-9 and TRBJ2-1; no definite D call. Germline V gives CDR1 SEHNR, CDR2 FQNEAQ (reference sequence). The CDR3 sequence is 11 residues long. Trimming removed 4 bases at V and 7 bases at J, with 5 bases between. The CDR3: CASSSRNEQFF. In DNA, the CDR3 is TGTGCCAGCAGCTCGCGAAATGAGCAGTTCTTC.

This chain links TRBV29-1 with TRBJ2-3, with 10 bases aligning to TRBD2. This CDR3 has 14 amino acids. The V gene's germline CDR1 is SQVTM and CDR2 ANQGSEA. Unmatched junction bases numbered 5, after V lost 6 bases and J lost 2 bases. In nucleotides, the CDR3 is TGCAGCGTAGACGGGACTAGCGACACAGATACGCAGTATTTT. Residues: CSVDGTSDTDTQYF.

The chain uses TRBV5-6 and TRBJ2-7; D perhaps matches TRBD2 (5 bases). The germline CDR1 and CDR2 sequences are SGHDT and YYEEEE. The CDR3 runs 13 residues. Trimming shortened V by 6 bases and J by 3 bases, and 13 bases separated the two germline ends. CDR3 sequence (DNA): TGTGCCAGCACCGAAAGAGGGATCTACGAGCAGTACTTC. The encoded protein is CASTERGIYEQYF.

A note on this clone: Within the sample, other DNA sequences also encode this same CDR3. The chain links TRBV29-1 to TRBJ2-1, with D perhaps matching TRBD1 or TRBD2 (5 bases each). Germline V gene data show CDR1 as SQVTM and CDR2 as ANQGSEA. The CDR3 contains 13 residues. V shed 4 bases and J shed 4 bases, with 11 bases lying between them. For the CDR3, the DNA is TGCAGCGTTGCAGGGAGCGGATACAATGAGCAGTTCTTC. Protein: CSVAGSGYNEQFF.

The CDR3 protein is CSVEGAAGETQYF. In DNA form, the CDR3 reads TGCAGCGTTGAAGGGGCAGCTGGGGAGACCCAGTACTTC. This chain connects TRBV29-1 to TRBJ2-5; no clear D gene. The CDR3 sequence is 13 residues long. The germline V gene has CDR1 SQVTM and CDR2 ANQGSEA. Trimming took 1 base from V and 5 from J, leaving 11 bases between them.

CDR3 region: CASSMSAGVNQPQHF. For the CDR3, the DNA is TGTGCCAGTAGTATGTCGGCCGGGGTCAATCAGCCCCAGCATTTT. The chain employs TRBV19 and TRBJ1-5; D remains ambiguous. V gave up 3 bases and J gave up 3 bases, with 12 bases separating them. The CDR3 is made up of 15 amino acids. Germline V gene lookup returns CDR1 LNHDA and CDR2 SQIVND (reference sequence).

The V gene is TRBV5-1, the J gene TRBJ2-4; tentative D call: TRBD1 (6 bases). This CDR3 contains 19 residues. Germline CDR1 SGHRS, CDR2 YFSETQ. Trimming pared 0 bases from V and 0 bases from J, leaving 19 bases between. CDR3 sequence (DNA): TGCGCCAGCAGCTTGGAACGGGGCGGACAGTCCTCAGCCAAAAACATTCAGTACTTC. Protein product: CASSLERGGQSSAKNIQYF.

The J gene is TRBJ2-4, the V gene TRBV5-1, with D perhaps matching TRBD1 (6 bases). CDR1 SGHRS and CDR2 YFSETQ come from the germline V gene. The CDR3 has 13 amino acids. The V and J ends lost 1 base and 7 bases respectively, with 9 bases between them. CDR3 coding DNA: TGCGCCAGCAGCTTGATGCAGGGGAACATTCAGTACTTC. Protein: CASSLMQGNIQYF.

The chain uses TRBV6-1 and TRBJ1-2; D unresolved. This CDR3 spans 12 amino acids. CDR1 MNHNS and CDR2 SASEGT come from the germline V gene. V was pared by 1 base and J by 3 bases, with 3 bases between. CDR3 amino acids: CASSEDYYGYTF. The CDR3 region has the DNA TGTGCCAGCAGTGAAGATTACTATGGCTACACCTTC.